The source of this T cell receptor beta chain is a study of blood T cell repertoires in COVID-19. For the study at large: T cells, B-cell-depleted T cells, or PBMCs supplied cDNA or gDNA.

CDR1 and CDR2 (germline): SGHNT, YENEEA. The length of the CDR3 is 16 residues. J gave up 6 bases and V 1 base, and 9 bases lay outside the gene matches. Sequencing used immunoSEQ multiplex PCR; TCRdb keeps in-frame clones, though not all of them. The top ten clones hold roughly 2.2% of a sample with about 130,000 clones, about 86% of them seen once. The TCR was taken from a woman between 50 and 59 years old who had recovered from COVID-19. Sequencing was carried out using PBMCs or T cells enriched from blood (not recorded which). The chain links TRBV11-3 to TRBJ2-3, with 8 bases that match TRBD1. CDR3: CASSLGLQGARDTQYF. As DNA, the CDR3 is TGTGCCAGCAGCTTAGGACTTCAGGGGGCTAGGGATACGCAGTATTTT.